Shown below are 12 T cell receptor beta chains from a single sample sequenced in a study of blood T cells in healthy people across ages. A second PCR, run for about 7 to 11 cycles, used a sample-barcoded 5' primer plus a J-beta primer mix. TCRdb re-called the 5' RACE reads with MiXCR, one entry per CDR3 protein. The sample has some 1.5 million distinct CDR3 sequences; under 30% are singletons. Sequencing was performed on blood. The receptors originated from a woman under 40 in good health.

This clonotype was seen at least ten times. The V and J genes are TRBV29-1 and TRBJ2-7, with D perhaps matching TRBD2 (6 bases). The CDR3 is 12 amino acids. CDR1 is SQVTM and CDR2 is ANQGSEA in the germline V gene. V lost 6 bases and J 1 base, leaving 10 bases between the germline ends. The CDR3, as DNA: TGCAGCGTCAACGCGGGATCCTACGAGCAGTACTTC. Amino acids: CSVNAGSYEQYF.

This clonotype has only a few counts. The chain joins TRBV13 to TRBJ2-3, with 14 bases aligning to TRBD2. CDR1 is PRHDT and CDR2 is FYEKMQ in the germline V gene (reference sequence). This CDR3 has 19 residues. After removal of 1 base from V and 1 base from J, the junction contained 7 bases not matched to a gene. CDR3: CASSLDLPGLAGGTDTQYF. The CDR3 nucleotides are TGTGCCAGCAGCTTAGACCTACCGGGACTAGCGGGAGGCACAGATACGCAGTATTTT.

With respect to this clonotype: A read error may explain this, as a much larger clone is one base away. The CDR3 region has the DNA TGTGCCGGCAGCTCCACCCCTAGCGGGGTCTCCTACAATGAGCAGTTCTTC. Amino acid sequence: CAGSSTPSGVSYNEQFF. V gene TRBV11-2 combines with J gene TRBJ2-1, with 9 bases aligning to TRBD2. Germline V gene data show CDR1 as SGHAT and CDR2 as FQNNGV. The CDR3 has 17 residues.

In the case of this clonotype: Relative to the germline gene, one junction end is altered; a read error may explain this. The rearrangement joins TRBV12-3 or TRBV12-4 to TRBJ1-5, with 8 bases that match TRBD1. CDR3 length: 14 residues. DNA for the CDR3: TGTGCCGGCAGACCGGGACAGGGCAATCAGCCCCAGCATTTT. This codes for CAGRPGQGNQPQHF.

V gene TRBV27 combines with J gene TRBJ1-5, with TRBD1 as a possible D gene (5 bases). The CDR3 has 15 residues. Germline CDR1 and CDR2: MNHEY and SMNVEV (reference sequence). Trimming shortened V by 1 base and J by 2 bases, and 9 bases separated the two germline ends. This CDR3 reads CASSLYGGGNQPQHF. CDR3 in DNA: TGTGCCAGCAGTTTATACGGGGGGGGCAATCAGCCCCAGCATTTT.

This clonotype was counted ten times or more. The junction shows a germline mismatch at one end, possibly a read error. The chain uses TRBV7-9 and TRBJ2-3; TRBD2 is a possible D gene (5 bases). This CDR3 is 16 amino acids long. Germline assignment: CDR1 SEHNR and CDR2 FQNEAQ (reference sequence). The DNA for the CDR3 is TGTGCCAGCAGCCTGGAAGCGACGGGGTTCACATATACGCAGTATTTT. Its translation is CASSLEATGFTYTQYF.

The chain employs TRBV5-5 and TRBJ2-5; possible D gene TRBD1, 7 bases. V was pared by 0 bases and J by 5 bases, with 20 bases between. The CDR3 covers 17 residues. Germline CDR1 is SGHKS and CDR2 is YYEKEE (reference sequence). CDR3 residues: CASSLEPAGGGLETQYF. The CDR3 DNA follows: TGTGCCAGCAGCTTGGAACCGGCAGGGGGAGGCCTGGAGACCCAGTACTTC.

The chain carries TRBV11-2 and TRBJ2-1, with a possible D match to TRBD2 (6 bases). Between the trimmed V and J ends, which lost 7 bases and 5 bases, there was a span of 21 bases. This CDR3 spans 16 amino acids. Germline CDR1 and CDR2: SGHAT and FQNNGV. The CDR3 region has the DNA TGTGCCAGCAAGTCAAGGCTAGCGACCGGCCACAATGAGCAGTTCTTC. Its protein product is CASKSRLATGHNEQFF.

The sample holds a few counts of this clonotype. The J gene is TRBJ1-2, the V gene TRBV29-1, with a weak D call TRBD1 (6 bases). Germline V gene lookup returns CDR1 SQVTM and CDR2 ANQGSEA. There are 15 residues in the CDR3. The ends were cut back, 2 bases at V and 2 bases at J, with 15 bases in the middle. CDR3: CSVEPRDTLNYGYTF. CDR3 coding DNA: TGCAGCGTTGAACCAAGGGACACCTTAAACTATGGCTACACCTTC.

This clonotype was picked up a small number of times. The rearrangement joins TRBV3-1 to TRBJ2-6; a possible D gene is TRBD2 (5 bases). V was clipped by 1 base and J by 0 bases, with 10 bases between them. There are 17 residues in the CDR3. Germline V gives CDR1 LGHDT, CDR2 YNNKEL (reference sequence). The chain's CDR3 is CASSQGLPVSGANVLTF. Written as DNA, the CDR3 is TGTGCCAGCAGCCAAGGACTACCCGTCTCTGGGGCCAACGTCCTGACTTTC.

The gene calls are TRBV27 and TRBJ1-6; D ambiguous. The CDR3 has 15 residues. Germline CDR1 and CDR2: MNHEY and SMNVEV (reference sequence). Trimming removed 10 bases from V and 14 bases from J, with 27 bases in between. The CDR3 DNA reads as TGTGCCACCAAGGACGGGCCCTCCTATAATCCATCCCTCCACTTT. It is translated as CATKDGPSYNPSLHF.

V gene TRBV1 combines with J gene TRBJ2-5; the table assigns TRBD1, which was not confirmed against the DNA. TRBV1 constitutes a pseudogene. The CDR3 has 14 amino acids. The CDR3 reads CTSSPTGARETQYF. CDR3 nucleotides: TGCACCAGCAGCCCCACGGGGGCCCGGGAGACCCAGTACTTC.